The rows below give T cell receptor beta chains drawn from one sample of a study of metastatic and nonmetastatic thyroid tumors. TCRdb re-called clones via MiXCR from the PCR reads. The repertoire holds about 47,000 clones, approximately 24% seen once, with roughly 3.2% in the top ten. The specimen sequenced was blood. The source is a male donor with papillary thyroid cancer or a benign thyroid nodule (not recorded which). Some clones in this sample may be carry-over from other donors' samples. Both conserved end residues are part of each CDR3. For some rows the clone size is stated as once, few or many, or as a class when expanded; others skip it.

CDR3 protein: CASSPGGVPSSYEQYF
CDR3 length: 16
clone size: -
V gene: TRBV11-2

CDR3 protein: CASSRDYETQYF
CDR3 length: 12
clone size: many
V gene: TRBV6-1

CDR3 protein: CSARDLAGRSYEQYF
CDR3 length: 15
clone size: few
V gene: TRBV20-1

CDR3 protein: CASSGEAEAFF
CDR3 length: 11
clone size: many
V gene: TRBV10-1

CDR3 protein: CASSFSDTPANEQFF
CDR3 length: 15
clone size: -
V gene: TRBV5-1

CDR3 protein: CSAPRTGSYEQYF
CDR3 length: 13
clone size: -
V gene: TRBV20-1

CDR3 protein: CASSRQGASNEQFF
CDR3 length: 14
clone size: many
V gene: TRBV2

CDR3 protein: CASSPNRGPYYEQYF
CDR3 length: 15
clone size: few
V gene: TRBV28

CDR3 protein: CASRSDSQPQHF
CDR3 length: 12
clone size: few
V gene: TRBV12-3/TRBV12-4

CDR3 protein: CASSLDQGCEGGYEQYF
CDR3 length: 17
clone size: -
V gene: TRBV11-2

CDR3 protein: CASSFPSGRSVNEQFF
CDR3 length: 16
clone size: -
V gene: TRBV5-1

CDR3 protein: CASSARLAGWYSYEQYF
CDR3 length: 17
clone size: -
V gene: TRBV5-1

CDR3 protein: CASSYGAGVNEKLFF
CDR3 length: 15
clone size: -
V gene: TRBV27

CDR3 protein: CASSVGSGERSYEQYF
CDR3 length: 16
clone size: -
V gene: TRBV9

CDR3 protein: CASSYVSGANVLTF
CDR3 length: 14
clone size: many
V gene: TRBV6-5

CDR3 protein: CASSPSGRGPYEQYF
CDR3 length: 15
clone size: few
V gene: TRBV19

CDR3 protein: CASSYRQGSTDTRYF
CDR3 length: 15
clone size: many
V gene: TRBV11-2

CDR3 protein: CASSLVSGSTETQYF
CDR3 length: 15
clone size: many
V gene: TRBV5-1

CDR3 protein: CASSGTPNTEAFF
CDR3 length: 13
clone size: -
V gene: TRBV10-1

CDR3 protein: CASSRHNRSYEQYF
CDR3 length: 14
clone size: few
V gene: TRBV6-1